This TCR beta chain comes out of a study of neurological immune-mediated disorders. The CDR3 consists of 14 residues. The V end lost 6 bases, the J end lost 5 bases, and 19 bases lay between the germline ends. Germline V CDR1 and CDR2: DFQATT, SNEGSKA (reference sequence). A 10-nucleotide random UMI tagged transcripts in template-switch 5'RACE cDNA synthesis. From the 5' RACE reads, TCRdb called clonotypes with MiXCR, one entry per CDR3 protein. The table includes 44,000 or so distinct CDR3 sequences, around 6% detected once. The table lists this clonotype with many counts. Sample: CD4+ T cells from blood. The chain uses TRBV20-1 and TRBJ1-1; possible D gene TRBD1, 5 bases. The receptor's source is a woman in her thirties or forties in good health. CDR3 residues: CSAQRQILKTEAFF. The CDR3 DNA is TGCAGTGCCCAGAGACAGATTCTTAAGACTGAAGCTTTCTTT.